The 11 T cell receptor beta chains given below trace back to one sample, sequenced in a study of T cell responses to AZD1222 COVID-19 vaccine. Generated by immunoSEQ multiplex PCR, the TCRdb table keeps only in-frame clones and is missing some. This sample has about 120,000 clones, with about 90% found just once. The source was peripheral blood, collected 28 days after the second AZD1222 dose. These receptors came from an adult who received the AZD1222 COVID-19 vaccine.

The chain joins TRBV18 to TRBJ2-2, with D tentatively TRBD1 or TRBD2 (5 bases each). This CDR3 has 16 amino acids. V was pared by 2 bases and J by 5 bases, with 15 bases between. Germline V lookup: CDR1 KGHSH, CDR2 LQKENI. The CDR3: CASSPGAGPGTGELFF. CDR3 coding DNA: TGTGCCAGCTCACCAGGGGCAGGACCGGGAACCGGGGAGCTGTTTTTT.

This chain joins TRBV7-3 and TRBJ2-7, with D perhaps matching TRBD1 (6 bases). The CDR3 length is 15 residues. Trimming left V 4 bases short and J 6 bases short, with 19 bases between. Germline values: CDR1 SGHTA, CDR2 FQGTGA. The CDR3 sequence is CASSSQDSQLVEQYF. The CDR3 nucleotides read TGTGCCAGCAGCTCCCAGGACAGTCAATTGGTCGAGCAGTACTTC.

The chain has TRBV5-1 and TRBJ1-3; 9 positions match TRBD1. Germline assignment: CDR1 SGHRS and CDR2 YFSETQ. V lost 2 bases and J lost 4; bases outside the gene matches: 4. The CDR3 has 15 residues. The CDR3 region is CASSLQGAYGNTIYF. CDR3 nucleotide sequence: TGCGCCAGCAGCTTACAGGGGGCGTACGGAAACACCATATATTTT. The variable domain in full, with the rest retrieved from reference TRBV5-1 and TRBJ1-3, is KAGVTQTPRYLIKTRGQQVTLSCSPISGHRSVSWYQQTPGQGLQFLFEYFSETQRNKGNFPGRFSGRQFSNSRSEMNVSTLELGDSALYLCASSLQGAYGNTIYFGEGSWLTVV.

V gene TRBV5-1 combines with J gene TRBJ1-4, with no clear D. Looked up from germline, CDR1 is SGHRS and CDR2 is YFSETQ. Trimming took off 4 bases at V and 5 bases at J, with 9 bases between the two ends. CDR3 length: 13 amino acids. The CDR3 spells CASSAASNEKLFF. In nucleotides, the CDR3 is TGCGCCAGCAGCGCCGCCTCGAATGAAAAACTGTTTTTT.

The chain recombines TRBV4-3 with TRBJ2-7; 10 bases map to TRBD2. Germline CDR1 reads LGHNA; CDR2 reads YSLEER. With V trimmed by 0 bases and J by 3 bases, 8 bases remained unmatched. The CDR3 is 17 amino acids. The CDR3 DNA reads TGCGCCAGCAGCCAAGAGCACGAACTAGCGGGGATCTACGAGCAGTACTTC. Encoded protein: CASSQEHELAGIYEQYF.

V is TRBV24-1 and J is TRBJ2-3; D is perhaps TRBD2 (6 bases). CDR1 is KGHDR and CDR2 is SFDVKD in the germline V gene. This CDR3 spans 13 amino acids. Trimming removed 8 bases from V and 0 bases from J, with 8 bases in between. In nucleotides, the CDR3 is TGTGCCACCAATCGGGGGAGCACAGATACGCAGTATTTT. This sequence encodes CATNRGSTDTQYF.

The V and J genes are TRBV6-2 or TRBV6-3 and TRBJ1-1; no reliable D call. The germline V and J ends were trimmed by 5 bases and 1 base, with 8 bases remaining between them. This CDR3 is built from 13 residues. Per germline, CDR1 MNHEY and CDR2 SVGEGT. The CDR3 nucleotides are TGTGCCAGCAGTCAGACACAGAACACTGAAGCTTTCTTT. It translates to CASSQTQNTEAFF.

This clone was counted a single time. This chain connects TRBV5-1 to TRBJ1-2, with D uncertain. Germline CDR1 and CDR2: SGHRS and YFSETQ. V lost 0 bases and J lost 4, with 4 bases in between. CDR3 length equals 12 residues. CDR3 nucleotides: TGCGCCAGCAGCTTGGGACTCTATGGCTACACCTTC. As protein: CASSLGLYGYTF.

The gene calls are TRBV6-5 and TRBJ2-2; unclear D gene. The V end was cut by 7 bases, the J end by 7 bases, with 13 bases between. Germline V gene sequence: CDR1 MNHEY, CDR2 SVGAGI. The CDR3 totals 13 residues. For the CDR3, the DNA is TGTGCCAGCACCCTGGTGGACCGCGGGGAGCTGTTTTTT. This codes for CASTLVDRGELFF.

This clone is a singleton in its sample. The V gene is TRBV12-3 or TRBV12-4, the J gene TRBJ2-5; no definite D call. CDR3 length: 13 residues. V shed 1 base and J shed 3 bases, with 6 bases lying between them. The CDR3 spells CASSLVRKETQYF. In nucleotides, the CDR3 is TGTGCCAGCAGTTTAGTCAGAAAAGAGACCCAGTACTTC.

V is TRBV5-1 and J is TRBJ2-7, with 7 positions matching TRBD1. The CDR3 totals 15 residues. The germline CDR1 and CDR2 sequences are SGHRS and YFSETQ. V lost 4 bases and J lost 0; bases outside the gene matches: 7. The CDR3 protein is CASSPRDSHSYEQYF. CDR3 DNA sequence: TGCGCCAGCAGCCCCCGGGACAGTCACTCCTACGAGCAGTACTTC.